This T cell receptor (beta chain) was sequenced for a study of cytotoxic CD8 clonotypes in ibrutinib-treated CLL. Looking at the study overall: Patient counts were 11 relapsed/refractory, roughly 15 treatment-naive and 17 to 18 IGHV unmutated. The response samples were taken once patients had been treated for a median of about 12 months, range 6 to 36. A mean of roughly 250,000 productive templates and over 85,000 productive rearrangements was obtained per sample. Study observations and caveats: The public clonotypes identified were infrequent and showed contraction or stability on treatment.

The junction had 7 bases not matched to a gene; V was cut back by 3 bases and J by 7 bases. CDR1 and CDR2 (germline): SGHKS, YYEKEE (reference sequence). There are 14 residues in the CDR3. Generated by immunoSEQ multiplex PCR, the TCRdb table keeps only in-frame clones and is missing some. The sample holds around 130,000 clones, around 84% seen once. About this clone: Its antigen is undetermined.

The sequencing used PBMCs, collected after 24 months of ibrutinib treatment. The TCR originated in a human donor with chronic lymphocytic leukemia. The V and J genes are TRBV5-5 and TRBJ1-5; 7 nucleotides match TRBD1. The CDR3 DNA reads as TGTGCCAGCAGCTCGATAACAGGGGTCCAGCCCCAGCATTTT. Protein sequence: CASSSITGVQPQHF.